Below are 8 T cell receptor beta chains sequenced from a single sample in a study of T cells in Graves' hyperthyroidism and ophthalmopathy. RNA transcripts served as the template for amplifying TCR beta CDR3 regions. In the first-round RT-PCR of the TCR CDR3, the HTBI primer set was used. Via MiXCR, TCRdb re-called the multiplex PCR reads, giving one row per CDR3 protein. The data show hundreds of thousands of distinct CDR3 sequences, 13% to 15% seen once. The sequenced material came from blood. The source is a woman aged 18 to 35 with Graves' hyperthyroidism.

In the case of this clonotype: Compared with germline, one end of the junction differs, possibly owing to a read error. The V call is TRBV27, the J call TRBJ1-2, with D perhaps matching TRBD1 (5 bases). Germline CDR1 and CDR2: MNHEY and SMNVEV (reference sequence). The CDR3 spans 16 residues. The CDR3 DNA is TGTGCCGGCAGTTTAGCGGGGGGTGCGTTGGGGGGGGGCTACACCTTC. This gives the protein CAGSLAGGALGGGYTF.

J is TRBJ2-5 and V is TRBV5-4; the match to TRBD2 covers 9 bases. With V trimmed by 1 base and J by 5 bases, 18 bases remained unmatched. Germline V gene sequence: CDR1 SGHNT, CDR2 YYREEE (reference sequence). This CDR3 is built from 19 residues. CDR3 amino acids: CASSLRGWLAGEGWETQYF. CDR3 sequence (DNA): TGTGCCAGCAGCTTGAGGGGGTGGTTAGCGGGAGAAGGATGGGAGACCCAGTACTTC.

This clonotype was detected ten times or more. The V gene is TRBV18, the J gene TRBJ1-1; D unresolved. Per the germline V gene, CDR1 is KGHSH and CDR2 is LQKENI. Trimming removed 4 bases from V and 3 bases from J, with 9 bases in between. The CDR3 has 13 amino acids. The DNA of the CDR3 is TGTGCCAGCTCACAGAGGACCGACACTGAAGCTTTCTTT. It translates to CASSQRTDTEAFF. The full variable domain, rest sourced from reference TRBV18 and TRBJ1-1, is NAGVMQNPRHLVRRRGQEARLRCSPMKGHSHVYWYRQLPEEGLKFMVYLQKENIIDESGMPKERFSAEFPKEGPSILRIQQVVRGDSAAYFCASSQRTDTEAFFGQGTRLTVV.

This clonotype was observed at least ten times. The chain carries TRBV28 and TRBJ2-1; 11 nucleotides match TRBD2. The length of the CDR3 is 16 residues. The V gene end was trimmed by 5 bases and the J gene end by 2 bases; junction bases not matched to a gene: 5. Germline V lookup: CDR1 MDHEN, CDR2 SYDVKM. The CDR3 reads CASSRKLAGAYNEQFF. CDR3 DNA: TGTGCCAGCAGTCGCAAACTAGCGGGAGCCTACAATGAGCAGTTCTTC.

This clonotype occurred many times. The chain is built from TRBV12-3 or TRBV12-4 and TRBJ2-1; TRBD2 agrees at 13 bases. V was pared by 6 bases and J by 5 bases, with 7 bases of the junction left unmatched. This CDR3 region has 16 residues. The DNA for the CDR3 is TGTGCCAGCAGACCAGATACTAGCGGGAGGGACAATGAGCAGTTCTTC. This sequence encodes CASRPDTSGRDNEQFF.

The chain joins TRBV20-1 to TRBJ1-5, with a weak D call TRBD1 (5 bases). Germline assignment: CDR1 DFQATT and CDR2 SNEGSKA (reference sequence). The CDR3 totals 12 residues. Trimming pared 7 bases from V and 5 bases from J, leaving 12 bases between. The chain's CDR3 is CSGTYKDQPQHF. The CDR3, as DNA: TGCAGTGGGACATACAAGGATCAGCCCCAGCATTTT.

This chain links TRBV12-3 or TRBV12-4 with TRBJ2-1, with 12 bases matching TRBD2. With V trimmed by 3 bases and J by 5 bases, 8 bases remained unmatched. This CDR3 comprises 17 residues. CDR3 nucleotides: TGTGCCAGCAGTTTCAACGGACTAGCGGGAATAAACAATGAGCAGTTCTTC. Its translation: CASSFNGLAGINNEQFF.

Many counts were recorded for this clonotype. The CDR3 spells CASSAISGSVYNEQFF. DNA for the CDR3: TGTGCCAGCAGTGCAATAAGCGGGAGCGTCTACAATGAGCAGTTCTTC. The chain is built from TRBV2 and TRBJ2-1; 8 bases match TRBD2. V lost 4 bases and J lost 3; bases outside the gene matches: 8. The CDR3 totals 16 residues. CDR1 SNHLY and CDR2 FYNNEI come from the germline V gene.